These T cell receptor beta chains were read from a single sample in a study of CD8+ T cells in alopecia areata. Sequencing used immunoSEQ multiplex PCR; TCRdb keeps in-frame clones, though not all of them. The data show roughly 150,000 clones, roughly 50% seen once. The source material was CD4+ T cells sorted from blood. These receptors were collected from a human donor in good health. The CDR3 runs from the conserved cysteine through the conserved F or W. Each record gives: D gene, clone size, J gene, V gene, CDR3 protein, CDR3 DNA. A D gene is named only where the DNA matches it firmly. The size field is filled for only some rows; it gives once, few, many or a size class.

>-|-|TRBJ1-3|TRBV6-6
CASSYGPGISGNTIYF
TGTGCCAGCAGTTACGGTCCAGGGATAAGTGGAAACACCATATATTTT
>TRBD1|-|TRBJ2-2|TRBV2
CAITRDSPNTGELFF
TGTGCCATTACTAGGGACAGCCCGAACACCGGGGAGCTGTTTTTT
>TRBD2|-|TRBJ2-7|TRBV11-1
CASSFGLASYEQYF
TGTGCCAGCAGCTTCGGACTAGCCTCCTACGAGCAGTACTTC
>-|-|TRBJ1-2|TRBV2
CASSEMRGGYGYTF
TGTGCCAGCAGTGAAATGAGGGGGGGCTATGGCTACACCTTC
>TRBD1|-|TRBJ2-7|TRBV14
CASSHPGTGMEQYF
TGTGCCAGCAGCCATCCCGGGACAGGGATGGAGCAGTACTTC
>TRBD2|once|TRBJ2-1|TRBV11-2
CASSLLAGPGYNEQFF
TGTGCCAGCAGCTTACTAGCGGGACCCGGGTACAATGAGCAGTTCTTC
>-|few|TRBJ2-4|TRBV7-2
CASSLPGIAKNIQYF
TGTGCCAGCAGCTTACCGGGAATAGCCAAAAACATTCAGTACTTC
>-|few|TRBJ2-5|TRBV6-6
CASRPQGGETQYF
TGTGCCAGCAGGCCACAAGGTGGAGAGACCCAGTACTTC
>-|few|TRBJ2-5|TRBV2
CASSVLGPRETQYF
TGTGCCAGCAGTGTGCTGGGACCTAGAGAGACCCAGTACTTC
>TRBD1|-|TRBJ2-5|TRBV5-1
CASSPRTGGGETQYF
TGCGCCAGCAGCCCGAGGACAGGGGGAGGAGAGACCCAGTACTTC
>-|few|TRBJ2-7|TRBV5-6
CASSLGTTSSYEQYF
TGTGCCAGCAGCTTGGGGACAACGAGCTCCTACGAGCAGTACTTC
>TRBD1|few|TRBJ2-7|TRBV9
CDPPGTGAYEQYF
TGTGACCCTCCCGGGACAGGGGCCTACGAGCAGTACTTC
>-|few|TRBJ2-3|TRBV29-1
CSVVRSADTQYF
TGCAGCGTTGTTCGGTCCGCAGATACGCAGTATTTT
>-|-|TRBJ2-7|TRBV29-1
CSVRVGTDGAYF
TGCAGCGTTAGAGTGGGGACGGACGGTGCGTACTTC
>TRBD1|-|TRBJ2-5|TRBV6-5
CASSYSIGTEQETQYF
TGTGCCAGCAGTTACTCGATCGGGACAGAACAAGAGACCCAGTACTTC
>TRBD1|-|TRBJ2-2|TRBV29-1
CSVVPRGLTGELFF
TGCAGCGTTGTCCCCAGGGGGCTGACCGGGGAGCTGTTTTTT